This T cell receptor beta chain is drawn from a study of blood T cell repertoires in COVID-19. Study information: The United States, Italy and Spain were the sources of the acute and convalescent COVID-19 samples. T cells, B-cell-depleted T cells, or PBMCs supplied cDNA or gDNA.

CDR3 length: 14 residues. The ends were cut back, 6 bases at V and 5 bases at J, with 17 bases in the middle. CDR1 is MNHEY and CDR2 is SVGAGI in the germline V gene. Original methodology: Reference gene primers were amplified, and this amplification served to estimate nucleated cell counts. The data were produced by immunoSEQ multiplex PCR, yet TCRdb's version contains in-frame clones alone and is incomplete. V and J calls and clone size follow that table, whereas D and trimming were derived from the DNA. The repertoire holds under 150,000 clones, with 75% to 90% as singletons. The sequence was obtained from a woman aged 55-70 years with active COVID-19. The chain carries TRBV6-5 and TRBJ2-7; D is ambiguous. The sample consisted of peripheral blood. For the CDR3, the DNA is TGTGCCAGCAGGACCACAGTTTCCGGCCACGAGCAGTACTTC. Translated, it gives CASRTTVSGHEQYF.